Described below is a single TCR beta chain sequence and its context. This clone was seen many times. No antigen is known for it. No quality values exist for individual bases; no much larger clone is one base distant. The CDR3, cysteine through phenylalanine, is 15 amino acids long. Only the CDR3 region is kept as DNA, spanning 45 bases read in frame from base 1. Ends trimmed: V by 2 bases, J by 6 bases; bases unmatched to a gene: 3. CDR1 and CDR2, per the germline V gene, are KGHSH and LQKENI. This sample stems from a study of T cells after posttransplantation cyclophosphamide (dated by TCRdb to 2016 to 2017). Turning to the overall study: The study tracked T cell repertoire reconstitution by TRB sequencing after myeloablative bone marrow transplantation using posttransplantation cyclophosphamide as GVHD prophylaxis. Samples from around 37 PTCy-treated patients, along with samples from roughly 15 of their related bone marrow donors, underwent antigen receptor sequencing. TRB sequencing was performed on blood from all 35 or so PTCy patients with 1-year posttransplant specimens. In 3 patients, TRB sequencing was also performed on up to roughly 3 more blood samples taken 2 to 5.2 years after transplant, and in 4 patients, pretransplant blood was also TRB-sequenced. Because TRA and TRB clonality were tightly correlated in 9 samples, subsequent TCR analyses were focused on TRB only. Public TRB sequences were checked against a database of over 3,600 sequences associated with responses to pathogens, tumor antigens, self-antigens and alloantigens.

TRB sequencing used genomic DNA with the immunoSEQ assay at survey resolution or the hsTCRB kit. The published analysis was carried out like this. The immunoSEQ software handled the initial read processing, while the LymphoSeq R package was used for the repertoire analyses. For each TRB dataset, clonality was calculated as 1 minus normalized Shannon entropy, and the Gini coefficient was computed as well. To infer phenotypes in unsorted samples, TRB sequences from sorted subsets of the recipient or donor were mapped onto the unsorted samples of the same recipient. TCRdb mirrors the immuneACCESS table, restricted to in-frame sequences. Some clones are absent from its copies; in checked studies, under half trace to an unresolved V gene, and the reason for the others is unknown. V, J and clone size derive from that table, while D and trimming were established from the DNA sequence. For this sample, about 24,000 clones appear and none is a singleton. The top ten clones comprise approximately 7% of the sample.

The investigation overall reported the following: Donor-recipient similarity was low at 1-2 months but rose over the first year, and later blood repertoires were often dominated by donor CD8+ memory clones. Across over 40 patients, TRB clonality was highly associated with recipient CMV seropositivity and CMV reactivation, and PTCy diversity was similar to diversity in CNI/methotrexate controls. The TRB repertoires of T cells infiltrating skin or the GI tract showed only limited overlap with the TRB repertoires found in blood.

Related bone marrow donors provided peripheral blood samples on the day of marrow donation. Peripheral blood and bone marrow mononuclear cells were isolated by Ficoll-Hypaque density centrifugation and cryopreserved. Sequencing was done on a sample of PBMCs. This receptor was identified in a woman aged 60-75 years in good health, CMV-negative, and a related stem cell transplant donor. The V and J segments used are TRBV18 and TRBJ1-6, with 8 junctional bases fitting TRBD1. The sequenced DNA is TGTGCCAGCTCACCAAGGGGACAGGTTAATTCACCCCTCCACTTT. It is translated as CASSPRGQVNSPLHF.